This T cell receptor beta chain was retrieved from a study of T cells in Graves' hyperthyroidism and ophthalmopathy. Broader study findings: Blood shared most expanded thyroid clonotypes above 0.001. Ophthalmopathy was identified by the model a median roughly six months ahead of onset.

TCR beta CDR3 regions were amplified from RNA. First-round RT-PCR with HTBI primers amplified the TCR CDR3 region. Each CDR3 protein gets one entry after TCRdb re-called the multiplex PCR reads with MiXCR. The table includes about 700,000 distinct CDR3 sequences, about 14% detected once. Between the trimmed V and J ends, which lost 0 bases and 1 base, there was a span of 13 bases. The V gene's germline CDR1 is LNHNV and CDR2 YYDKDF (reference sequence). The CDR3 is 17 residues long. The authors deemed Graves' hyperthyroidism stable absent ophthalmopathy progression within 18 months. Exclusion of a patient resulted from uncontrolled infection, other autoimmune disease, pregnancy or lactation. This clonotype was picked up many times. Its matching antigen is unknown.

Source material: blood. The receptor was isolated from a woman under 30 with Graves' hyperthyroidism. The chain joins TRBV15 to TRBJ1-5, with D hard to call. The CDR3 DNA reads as TGTGCCACCAGCAGAGACGTCGCAAAACCCAGCAATCAGCCCCAGCATTTT. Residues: CATSRDVAKPSNQPQHF.